These 8 T cell receptor beta chains were sequenced from one sample in a study of T cells after yellow fever vaccination. TCRdb fed the 5' RACE reads into MiXCR, producing one record per CDR3 protein. The top ten hold approximately 15% of the sample, which has around 46,000 distinct CDR3 sequences, under 8% seen once. The sequencing here drew on CD8+ T cells not binding an NS4B(214-222) dextramer, sorted from PBMCs, taken 45 days after the yellow fever booster vaccination. These receptors all come from a man aged 25 to 40 who received the YFV17D yellow fever vaccine.

There are many counts of this clonotype. The rearrangement joins TRBV29-1 to TRBJ1-1, with D unresolved. V dropped 2 bases and J dropped 10 bases, with 11 bases sitting between them. The CDR3 extends over 11 amino acids. Germline CDR1 reads SQVTM; CDR2 reads ANQGSEA. The CDR3 loop is CSVEYTRGAFF. DNA for the CDR3: TGCAGCGTTGAATACACCCGGGGAGCTTTCTTT.

By frequency in the sample, this clonotype is medium-sized (0.01 to 0.1%). The rearrangement uses TRBV27 and TRBJ2-1; 10 bases agree with TRBD2. Trimming took 1 base from V and 8 from J; bases not matched to a gene: 17. Germline V gene sequence: CDR1 MNHEY, CDR2 SMNVEV (reference sequence). The CDR3 extends over 19 amino acids. The CDR3 coding sequence is TGTGCCAGCAGTTTATACGGGGGAGGATTTCGACTAGCGGGCTATGAGCAGTTCTTC. This gives the protein CASSLYGGGFRLAGYEQFF.

This rearrangement joins TRBV12-3 or TRBV12-4 to TRBJ2-3; D call uncertain. V was clipped by 7 bases and J by 0 bases, with 5 bases between them. The CDR3 has 12 amino acids. This CDR3 is CASTSSTDTQYF. CDR3 coding DNA: TGTGCCAGCACCTCCAGCACAGATACGCAGTATTTT.

This clonotype has a handful of counts. This chain connects TRBV5-6 to TRBJ1-1; D gene ambiguous. Germline assignment: CDR1 SGHDT and CDR2 YYEEEE. Trimming took 0 bases from V and 8 from J, leaving 11 bases between them. The CDR3 contains 13 residues. The CDR3 here is CASSLGIDWEAFF. The DNA for the CDR3 is TGTGCCAGCAGCTTGGGTATCGACTGGGAAGCTTTCTTT.

The V and J genes are TRBV5-6 and TRBJ1-4, with D uncertain. The V end lost 3 bases, the J end lost 7 bases, and 19 bases lay between the germline ends. Germline loops: CDR1 SGHDT, CDR2 YYEEEE. The CDR3 contains 16 residues. For the CDR3, the DNA is TGTGCCAGCAGCTCAACAGAAGCCATTCGGGTTGAAAAACTGTTTTTT. It translates to CASSSTEAIRVEKLFF. Filled out from reference TRBV5-6 and TRBJ1-4, the complete variable domain reads DAGVTQSPTHLIKTRGQQVTLRCSPKSGHDTVSWYQQALGQGPQFIFQYYEEEERQRGNFPDRFSGHQFPNYSSELNVNALLLGDSALYLCASSSTEAIRVEKLFFGSGTQLSVL.

This clonotype was seen ten or more times. In DNA form, the CDR3 reads TGTGCCAGCAGCCCCGACAGGGAAGTTACCTACGAGCAGTACTTC. Amino acid sequence: CASSPDREVTYEQYF. This rearrangement joins TRBV7-6 to TRBJ2-7; 7 bases line up with TRBD1. CDR3 size: 15 residues. V lost 5 bases, J lost 2 bases, and 9 bases stayed unmatched. CDR1 is SGHVS, CDR2 FNYEAQ, per germline.

This clonotype was detected many times. This chain joins TRBV29-1 and TRBJ1-1, with 7 bases matching TRBD1. There are 14 residues in the CDR3. Germline V CDR1 and CDR2: SQVTM, ANQGSEA. After removal of 7 bases from V and 0 bases from J, the junction contained 8 bases not matched to a gene. The CDR3 DNA sequence: TGCAGCGCCGACAGGGTGAGCCTGAACACTGAAGCTTTCTTT. It is translated as CSADRVSLNTEAFF.

This clonotype was seen repeatedly, ten times or more. The chain has TRBV18 and TRBJ2-1, with D maybe TRBD1 (5 bases). V was pared by 2 bases and J by 7 bases, with 12 bases between. Germline V CDR1 and CDR2: KGHSH, LQKENI. The CDR3 sequence is 14 residues long. The CDR3 sequence is CASSPFGQLNEQFF. The CDR3 nucleotides are TGTGCCAGCTCACCATTCGGACAATTAAATGAGCAGTTCTTC.